This TCR beta chain comes out of a study of shared clonotypes between healthy human individuals. Overall study findings and caveats: The naive CD4 repertoires of a few donors were compared, and about 5% of clonotypes were shared. Rarefaction indicated that sorted-subset sequencing remained incomplete although depth was large. Sharing of clonotypes among donors was expected to vary with sequencing depth.

The material for each subset, its genomic DNA, was split evenly across several immunoSEQ plates. Measured with immunoSEQ multiplex PCR; TCRdb has only the in-frame clones, and not every one. The sample yields 1.4 million to 1.5 million clones, around 95% seen once. CDR1 is SGHKS, CDR2 YYEKEE, per germline (reference sequence). Trimming stripped 0 bases from V and 6 bases from J, with 16 bases between. The CDR3 is 15 amino acids. This clone was seen a single time. What it recognizes is unknown. Sequencing was performed on naive CD4+ T cells sorted from blood. Subset in this sample: CD45RA+ positively selected. The chain uses TRBV5-5 and TRBJ2-7; tentative D call: TRBD2 (5 bases). This sequence was found in a man between 25 and 39 years old in good health. CDR3: CASSLANKETSEQYF. The CDR3 DNA is TGTGCCAGCAGCTTGGCCAATAAGGAAACTAGCGAGCAGTACTTC.